Shown below are 18 T cell receptor beta chains from a single sample sequenced in a study of blood T cell repertoires in COVID-19. The method was immunoSEQ multiplex PCR; TCRdb's version includes in-frame clones alone and lacks a portion of them. The table records about 240,000 clones, roughly 80% of them present only once. Material: peripheral blood. These receptors were taken from a woman aged 18 to 35 with acute or convalescent COVID-19.

The genes are TRBV27 and TRBJ2-5; 8 bases fit TRBD1. The V segment lost 5 bases and the J segment 2 bases; nucleotides outside the gene matches: 7. This CDR3 contains 15 residues. From germline, CDR1 is MNHEY and CDR2 SMNVEV (reference sequence). DNA of the CDR3: TGTGCCAGCAGTCCCCGGCAGGGGGCTCAAGAGACCCAGTACTTC. It encodes CASSPRQGAQETQYF.

The gene calls are TRBV6-6 and TRBJ1-2; 7 positions match TRBD1. V was clipped by 5 bases and J by 1 base; unmatched bases: 13. The CDR3 totals 17 residues. CDR1 and CDR2 from the germline V gene are MNHNY and SVGAGI (reference sequence). The CDR3: CASSRGQTSIFNYGYTF. CDR3 bases: TGTGCCAGCAGTCGGGGACAGACCAGCATCTTTAACTATGGCTACACCTTC.

The chain joins TRBV19 to TRBJ1-2; D is ambiguous. Trimming pared 6 bases from V and 8 bases from J, leaving 16 bases between. The CDR3 length is 13 residues. Germline V gives CDR1 LNHDA, CDR2 SQIVND (reference sequence). The CDR3 loop reads CASRTRGTQGYTF. The CDR3 coding sequence is TGTGCCAGTAGAACCCGAGGAACGCAGGGCTACACCTTC.

A remark on this clone: This sample includes further DNA sequences coding for the same CDR3. The chain uses TRBV27 and TRBJ2-5, with D tentatively TRBD2 (6 bases). Germline CDR1 MNHEY, CDR2 SMNVEV (reference sequence). The CDR3 spans 14 residues. Trimming stripped 5 bases from V and 2 bases from J, with 12 bases between. The CDR3 region has the DNA TGTGCCAGCAGTCCAGGACTAATACAAGAGACCCAGTACTTC. Its protein product is CASSPGLIQETQYF.

V usage is TRBV5-1 and J usage is TRBJ1-2, with TRBD1 identical over 7 bases. V shed 4 bases and J 4 bases; nucleotides not matched to a gene: 10. Germline V lookup: CDR1 SGHRS, CDR2 YFSETQ. There are 15 residues in the CDR3. The CDR3: CASSVSGTEIYGYTF. CDR3 in DNA: TGCGCCAGCAGCGTATCCGGGACAGAGATCTATGGCTACACCTTC.

The chain joins TRBV5-4 to TRBJ2-3; 7 bases are shared with TRBD1. This CDR3 is 14 amino acids long. The V gene end was trimmed by 4 bases and the J gene end by 4 bases; junction bases not matched to a gene: 6. Germline assignment: CDR1 SGHNT and CDR2 YYREEE (reference sequence). In DNA, the CDR3 is TGTGCCAGCAGCATGACAGGGAGCGCAGATACGCAGTATTTT. It translates to CASSMTGSADTQYF.

The gene calls are TRBV12-3 or TRBV12-4 and TRBJ1-2; D gene ambiguous. CDR3 length equals 13 residues. V dropped 3 bases and J dropped 1 base, with 6 bases sitting between them. CDR3 DNA sequence: TGTGCCAGCAGTTTGGGCATTAACTATGGCTACACCTTC. Its translation: CASSLGINYGYTF.

The chain joins TRBV30 to TRBJ1-4; the match to TRBD1 covers 9 bases. The CDR3 loop spans 14 amino acids. Germline V gene sequence: CDR1 GTSNPN, CDR2 SVGIG (reference sequence). V lost 3 bases to trimming and J lost 7 bases; unmatched junction nucleotides: 6. The CDR3 bases are TGTGCCTGGAGCCGGGACAGGGAGACTGAAAAACTGTTTTTT. It translates to CAWSRDRETEKLFF.

In nucleotides, the CDR3 is TGTGCCAGCAGCCCGAGCTGGCACAGGGATTATTCACCCCTCCACTTT. It yields the protein CASSPSWHRDYSPLHF. V and J are TRBV7-6 and TRBJ1-6; TRBD1 might be the D (6 bases). Trimming took 5 bases from V and 8 from J, leaving 19 bases between them. The CDR3 contains 16 residues. From germline, CDR1 is SGHVS and CDR2 FNYEAQ.

The genes are TRBV6-4 and TRBJ1-2, with D perhaps TRBD1 (5 bases). V shed 3 bases and J shed 2 bases, with 10 bases lying between them. Germline lookup yields CDR1 MRHNA and CDR2 SNTAGT. The CDR3 is made up of 14 amino acids. CDR3 nucleotide sequence: TGTGCCAGCAGTGAATTCGGGGGGAACTATGGCTACACCTTC. It is translated as CASSEFGGNYGYTF.

CDR3 DNA sequence: TGTGCCAGCAGCTCCTCAGGGGGCGAGCAGTACTTC. Its protein product is CASSSSGGEQYF. The V call is TRBV6-5, the J call TRBJ2-7; 7 nucleotides agree with TRBD1. The CDR3 has 12 residues. From germline, CDR1 is MNHEY and CDR2 SVGAGI. V dropped 6 bases and J dropped 6; count of bases not matched to a gene: 5.

J is TRBJ1-4 and V is TRBV4-2, with 7 bases fitting TRBD1. Germline loops: CDR1 LGHNA, CDR2 YNFKEQ. The CDR3 runs 15 residues. V lost 8 bases to trimming and J lost 5 bases; unmatched junction nucleotides: 11. The CDR3 DNA follows: TGTGCCAGCGCCAGTAGGGACAGATCGAATGAAAAACTGTTTTTT. It is translated as CASASRDRSNEKLFF.

The chain uses TRBV30 and TRBJ2-1; D is unclear. Deletions cut 2 bases from V and 5 bases from J, with 7 bases between. In germline, CDR1 is GTSNPN, CDR2 SVGIG (reference sequence). CDR3 length: 12 residues. DNA of the CDR3: TGTGCCTGGAGTCTCCAGGACAATGAGCAGTTCTTC. Its protein is CAWSLQDNEQFF.

The sample holds one count of this clone. The chain joins TRBV7-9 to TRBJ2-3, with TRBD2 matching over 10 bases. The CDR3 extends over 15 amino acids. Germline assignment: CDR1 SEHNR and CDR2 FQNEAQ (reference sequence). V was clipped by 5 bases and J by 7 bases; unmatched bases: 9. The CDR3 nucleotides are TGTGCCAGCAGCGCTAGCGGGAGAGTGATGAATACGCAGTATTTT. It specifies CASSASGRVMNTQYF.

The chain recombines TRBV20-1 with TRBJ2-1; D perhaps matches TRBD1 (5 bases). Looked up from germline, CDR1 is DFQATT and CDR2 is SNEGSKA (reference sequence). The V gene lost 6 bases and the J gene lost 14 bases, with 14 bases spanning the gap. CDR3 length: 10 residues. The CDR3 spells CSAVQDSEFF. The CDR3 DNA reads TGCAGTGCAGTACAGGATTCGGAGTTCTTC.

V and J are TRBV12-2 and TRBJ2-2; the DNA was not used to check the table's D call, TRBD2. TRBV12-2 corresponds to a pseudogene. The CDR3 is made up of 17 amino acids. This CDR3 is CASRLGGLAGFTGELFF. CDR3 coding DNA: TGTGCAAGTCGCTTAGGGGGACTAGCGGGATTTACCGGGGAGCTGTTTTTT.

The genes are TRBV12-3 or TRBV12-4 and TRBJ1-2; weak D call: TRBD1 (6 bases). Trimming took 3 bases from V and 7 from J, leaving 12 bases between them. There are 13 residues in the CDR3. As DNA, the CDR3 is TGTGCCAGCAGTTTTTTGGGGGCGGGTGGCTACACCTTC. This encodes CASSFLGAGGYTF.

The chain has TRBV14 and TRBJ1-3; D remains ambiguous. Looked up from germline, CDR1 is SGHDN and CDR2 is FVKESK. There are 13 residues in the CDR3. Trimming took 3 bases from V and 7 from J, leaving 10 bases between them. The CDR3 DNA reads TGTGCCAGCAGCCAGATCGTGAGGAACACCATATATTTT. Translation gives CASSQIVRNTIYF.